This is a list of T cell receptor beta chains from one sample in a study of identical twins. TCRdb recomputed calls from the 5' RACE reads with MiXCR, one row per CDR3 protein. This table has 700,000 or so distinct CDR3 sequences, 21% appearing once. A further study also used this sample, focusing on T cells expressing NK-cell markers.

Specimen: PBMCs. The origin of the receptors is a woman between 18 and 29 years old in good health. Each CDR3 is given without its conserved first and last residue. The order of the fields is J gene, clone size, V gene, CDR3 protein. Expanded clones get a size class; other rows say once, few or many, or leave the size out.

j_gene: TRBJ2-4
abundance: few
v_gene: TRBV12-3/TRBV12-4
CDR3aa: ASSLLGNIQY

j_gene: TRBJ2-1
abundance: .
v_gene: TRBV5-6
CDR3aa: ASSPLDKNNEQF

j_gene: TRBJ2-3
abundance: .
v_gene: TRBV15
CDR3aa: ATSRDGALSTDTQY

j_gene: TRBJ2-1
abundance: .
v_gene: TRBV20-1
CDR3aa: SVIGLAGKEQF

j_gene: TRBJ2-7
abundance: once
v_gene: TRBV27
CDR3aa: ASSMGVGSSSYEQY

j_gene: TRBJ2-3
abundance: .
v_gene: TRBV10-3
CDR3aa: AISRTSGGTDTQY

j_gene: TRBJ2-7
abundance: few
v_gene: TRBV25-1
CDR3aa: ASSDVRAYEQY

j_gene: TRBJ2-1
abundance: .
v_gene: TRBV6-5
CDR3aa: ASSYTSGVPTPDNEQF

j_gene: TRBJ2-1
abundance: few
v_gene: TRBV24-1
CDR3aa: ATSDPSDEQF

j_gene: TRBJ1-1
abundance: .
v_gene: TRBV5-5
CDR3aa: ASNPWVNTEAF

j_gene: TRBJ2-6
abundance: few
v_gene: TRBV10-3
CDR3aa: AISVSGTGNSGANVLT

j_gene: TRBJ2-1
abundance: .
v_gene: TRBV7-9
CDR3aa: ASSPAGGVSGEQF

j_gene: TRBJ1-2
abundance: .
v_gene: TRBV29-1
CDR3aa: SVWGGADYGYT

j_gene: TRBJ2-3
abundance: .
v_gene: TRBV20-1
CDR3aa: SARLAGRLDTQY

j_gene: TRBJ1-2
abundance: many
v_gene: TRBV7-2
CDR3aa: ASSGQDDYGYT

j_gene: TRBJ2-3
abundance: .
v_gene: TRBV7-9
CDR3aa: ASSRLAGAQY

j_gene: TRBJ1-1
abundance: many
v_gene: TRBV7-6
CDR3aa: ASSRQDKTEAF

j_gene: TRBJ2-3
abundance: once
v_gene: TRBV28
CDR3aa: ASSFLGRDTQY

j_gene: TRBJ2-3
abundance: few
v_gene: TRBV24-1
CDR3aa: ATRESGSADTQY

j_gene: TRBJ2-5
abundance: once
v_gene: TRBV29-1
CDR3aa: SVLSTAETQY

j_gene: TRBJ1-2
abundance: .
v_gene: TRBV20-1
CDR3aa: SARGLGEGYT

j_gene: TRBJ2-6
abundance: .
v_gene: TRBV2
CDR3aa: ASSEGPVSSGANVLT

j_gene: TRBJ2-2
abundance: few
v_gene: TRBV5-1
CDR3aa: ASREGSQTNTGELF

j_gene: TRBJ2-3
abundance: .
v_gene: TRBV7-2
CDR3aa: ASRAFPDTQY

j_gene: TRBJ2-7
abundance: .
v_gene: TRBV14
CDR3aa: ASSQTGTSSYEQY

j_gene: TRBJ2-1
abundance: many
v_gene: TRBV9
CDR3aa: ASSVESFHNEQF

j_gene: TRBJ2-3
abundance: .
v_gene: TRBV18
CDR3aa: ASSPAQGQGPRGNTQY

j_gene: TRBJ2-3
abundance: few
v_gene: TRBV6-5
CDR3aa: ASSYGGQDRYTQY

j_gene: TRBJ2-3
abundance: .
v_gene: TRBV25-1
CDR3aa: ASSSRGQGPDTQY

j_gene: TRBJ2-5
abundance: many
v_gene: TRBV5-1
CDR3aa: ASSRGLAERETQY

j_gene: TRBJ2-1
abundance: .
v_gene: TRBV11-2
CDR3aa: ASSLEGTSVNYYNEQF